Listed below are T cell receptor beta chains from one sample, sequenced in a study of siplizumab effects on memory and regulatory T cells. Clones were read by immunoSEQ multiplex PCR, and TCRdb kept only the in-frame ones, dropping some. The profile shows approximately 94,000 clones, more than 85% of them singletons. Sequenced material: CD4+ T cells sorted from blood. These receptors were obtained from a human donor in good health. Each CDR3 is given with its conserved first and last residue. Fields, in order: CDR3 length, V gene, D gene, clone size, J gene, CDR3 protein, CDR3 DNA. The D gene is left open where the match is weak. The size of a clone is reported for some rows only, either as once, few or many, or as a class for expanded clones.

12,TRBV10-3,TRBD1,.,TRBJ2-5,CAIRAGGETQYF,TGTGCCATCAGGGCAGGGGGAGAGACCCAGTACTTC
14,TRBV7-2,TRBD2,.,TRBJ2-1,CASSQGLAGNEQFF,TGTGCCAGCAGCCAGGGACTAGCGGGGAATGAGCAGTTCTTC
13,TRBV6-6,TRBD1,.,TRBJ1-1,CASARGGDTEAFF,TGTGCCAGCGCCAGGGGGGGCGACACTGAAGCTTTCTTT
17,TRBV7-9,TRBD2,.,TRBJ2-5,CASSLKGLAGYQETQYF,TGTGCCAGCAGCCTAAAAGGACTAGCGGGGTACCAAGAGACCCAGTACTTC
17,TRBV11-3,TRBD2,.,TRBJ2-3,CASSRHVAGGSTDTQYF,TGTGCCAGCAGCCGTCACGTAGCGGGGGGGAGCACAGATACGCAGTATTTT
13,TRBV7-2,.,.,TRBJ2-2,CASSLTGTGELFF,TGTGCCAGCAGCCTAACGGGGACCGGGGAGCTGTTTTTT
11,TRBV11-2,.,once,TRBJ1-1,CASSLATEAFF,TGTGCCAGCAGCTTAGCCACTGAAGCTTTCTTT
14,TRBV30,TRBD2,.,TRBJ2-5,CAWNPGGGMQTQYF,TGTGCCTGGAACCCCGGGGGGGGTATGCAGACCCAGTACTTC
13,TRBV19,.,.,TRBJ1-2,CASSIPGTGGYTF,TGTGCCAGTAGTATACCCGGGACGGGTGGCTACACCTTC
13,TRBV6-4,.,.,TRBJ2-1,CASSDSEGNEQFF,TGTGCCAGCAGTGACTCGGAAGGGAATGAGCAGTTCTTC
16,TRBV7-9,TRBD1,.,TRBJ1-2,CASSYTGQGTNYGYTF,TGTGCCAGCAGCTATACCGGACAGGGGACTAACTATGGCTACACCTTC
13,TRBV5-1,.,.,TRBJ2-7,CASSLGGKDEQYF,TGCGCCAGCAGCCTTGGCGGCAAGGACGAGCAGTACTTC
14,TRBV10-3,.,.,TRBJ1-2,CAISDLSTGYGYTF,TGTGCCATCAGTGATTTATCGACGGGCTATGGCTACACCTTC
13,TRBV6-5,TRBD1,.,TRBJ2-1,CASRKTGGNEQFF,TGTGCCAGCAGAAAAACAGGGGGGAATGAGCAGTTCTTC
13,TRBV30,TRBD1,.,TRBJ1-1,CAWSKTGGTEAFF,TGTGCCTGGAGTAAAACAGGGGGGACTGAAGCTTTCTTT
16,TRBV9,TRBD2,once,TRBJ2-1,CASSVRASGDYNEQFF,TGTGCCAGCAGCGTAAGGGCTAGCGGGGATTACAATGAGCAGTTCTTC
13,TRBV19,.,.,TRBJ1-2,CASSIGERYGYTF,TGTGCCAGTAGTATAGGTGAGCGCTATGGCTACACCTTC
21,TRBV30,TRBD2,.,TRBJ2-3,CAWNWGQGQGLAGGRTDTQYF,TGTGCCTGGAATTGGGGACAGGGGCAGGGACTAGCGGGGGGGCGGACAGATACGCAGTATTTT
16,TRBV14,.,.,TRBJ2-1,CASSPWVGATYNEQFF,TGTGCCAGCAGCCCCTGGGTGGGGGCGACCTACAATGAGCAGTTCTTC
17,TRBV2,TRBD2,.,TRBJ2-3,CASSGEIAGGLTDTQYF,TGTGCCAGCAGTGGCGAAATAGCGGGGGGGCTCACAGATACGCAGTATTTT
16,TRBV5-1,TRBD1,.,TRBJ1-4,CASSPMEGALNEKLFF,TGCGCCAGCAGCCCAATGGAGGGGGCTCTTAATGAAAAACTGTTTTTT
13,TRBV19,.,few,TRBJ1-5,CASIAGHNQPQHF,TGTGCCAGTATCGCAGGACACAATCAGCCCCAGCATTTT
15,TRBV11-1,TRBD1,few,TRBJ2-3,CASSLQGDSTDTQYF,TGTGCCAGCAGCTTACAGGGGGACAGCACAGATACGCAGTATTTT
17,TRBV21-1,.,.,TRBJ2-7,CASSKRGCQGRLREQYF,TGTGCCAGCAGCAAAAGGGGGTGTCAGGGGAGGCTACGCGAGCAGTACTTC
15,TRBV5-4,TRBD1,.,TRBJ2-7,CASGLTGTGTYEQYF,TGTGCCAGCGGATTGACCGGGACAGGGACCTACGAGCAGTACTTC
17,TRBV18,TRBD2,once,TRBJ2-1,CASSQGTSGVAGIEQFF,TGTGCCAGCTCACAAGGGACTAGCGGGGTAGCAGGGATTGAGCAGTTCTTC
18,TRBV5-8,TRBD2,.,TRBJ2-5,CASSGMTSGAPFQETQYF,TGTGCCAGCAGCGGCATGACTAGCGGGGCACCTTTCCAAGAGACCCAGTACTTC
13,TRBV18,.,.,TRBJ2-5,CASSPGRGETQYF,TGTGCCAGCTCCCCGGGCAGGGGTGAGACCCAGTACTTC
14,TRBV5-6,.,few,TRBJ1-6,CASSLVGPSSPLHF,TGTGCCAGCAGCTTGGTGGGCCCTAGTTCACCCCTCCACTTT
16,TRBV5-4,.,.,TRBJ1-2,CASSLATGFPLYGYTF,TGTGCCAGCAGCTTGGCCACAGGGTTCCCCTTATATGGCTACACCTTC
13,TRBV7-3,.,.,TRBJ1-1,CASSFSGATEAFF,TGTGCCAGCAGCTTTAGTGGGGCCACTGAAGCTTTCTTT
13,TRBV27,TRBD1,.,TRBJ2-7,CASRSQGAFEQYF,TGTGCCAGCAGGTCACAGGGGGCGTTCGAGCAGTACTTC
13,TRBV27,.,.,TRBJ1-5,CASSPNVNQPQHF,TGTGCCAGCAGTCCAAACGTTAATCAGCCCCAGCATTTT
17,TRBV7-3,.,.,TRBJ2-2,CASSEGVRARGAGELFF,TGTGCCAGCAGCGAGGGGGTCCGGGCACGCGGGGCCGGGGAGCTGTTTTTT
15,TRBV18,.,.,TRBJ2-5,CASSQGTGQQETQYF,TGTGCCAGCTCACAAGGGACGGGACAACAAGAGACCCAGTACTTC
13,TRBV7-2,.,.,TRBJ1-5,CASSDDRLKPQHF,TGTGCCAGCAGCGACGACAGGCTTAAGCCCCAGCATTTT
14,TRBV7-8,.,.,TRBJ2-5,CASSLGPSQETQYF,TGTGCCAGCAGCTTGGGTCCGTCTCAAGAGACCCAGTACTTC
16,TRBV5-6,.,.,TRBJ2-1,CASSLEKGHSYNEQFF,TGTGCCAGCAGCTTGGAAAAGGGTCACTCCTACAATGAGCAGTTCTTC
13,TRBV19,.,.,TRBJ2-3,CASSINPTDTQYF,TGTGCCAGTAGTATTAACCCCACAGATACGCAGTATTTT
14,TRBV6-5,TRBD1,.,TRBJ1-6,CASRRDRVNSPLHF,TGTGCCAGCCGCCGGGACAGGGTAAATTCACCCCTCCACTTT
15,TRBV18,TRBD2,once,TRBJ2-7,CASSPLAGGTYEQYF,TGTGCCAGCTCACCCCTAGCGGGGGGGACCTACGAGCAGTACTTC
17,TRBV19,TRBD2,.,TRBJ2-6,CASSRLAGGGGANVLTF,TGTGCCAGTTCCAGACTAGCGGGGGGTGGTGGGGCCAACGTCCTGACTTTC
14,TRBV5-1,.,.,TRBJ1-6,CASSLGTVDSPLHF,TGCGCCAGCAGCTTGGGTACAGTTGATTCACCCCTCCACTTT
13,TRBV6-1,.,.,TRBJ2-3,CASRPTSLDTQYF,TGTGCCAGCAGACCAACTAGTTTAGATACGCAGTATTTT
12,TRBV5-1,.,.,TRBJ1-4,CASSLTRDQLFF,TGCGCCAGCAGCTTGACCCGGGATCAACTGTTTTTT
12,TRBV7-9,.,few,TRBJ1-1,CASSKDHTEAFF,TGTGCCAGCAGTAAAGACCACACTGAAGCTTTCTTT
15,TRBV7-6,.,.,TRBJ2-7,CASSQRPIESYEQYF,TGTGCCAGCAGCCAGCGTCCTATCGAGTCCTACGAGCAGTACTTC
13,TRBV9,TRBD2,once,TRBJ2-1,CASSFGTTNEQFF,TGTGCCAGCAGCTTCGGGACTACTAATGAGCAGTTCTTC
17,TRBV19,TRBD1,.,TRBJ2-5,CASSIFSAGTLTGAQYF,TGTGCCAGTAGTATATTTTCTGCTGGGACTCTGACAGGGGCCCAGTACTTC
16,TRBV4-1,.,.,TRBJ1-2,CASSQGDTKRNYGYTF,TGCGCCAGCAGCCAAGGGGACACTAAACGAAACTATGGCTACACCTTC
15,TRBV19,TRBD1,.,TRBJ1-1,CASSTQITGGTEAFF,TGTGCCAGTAGTACCCAAATAACAGGGGGCACTGAAGCTTTCTTT